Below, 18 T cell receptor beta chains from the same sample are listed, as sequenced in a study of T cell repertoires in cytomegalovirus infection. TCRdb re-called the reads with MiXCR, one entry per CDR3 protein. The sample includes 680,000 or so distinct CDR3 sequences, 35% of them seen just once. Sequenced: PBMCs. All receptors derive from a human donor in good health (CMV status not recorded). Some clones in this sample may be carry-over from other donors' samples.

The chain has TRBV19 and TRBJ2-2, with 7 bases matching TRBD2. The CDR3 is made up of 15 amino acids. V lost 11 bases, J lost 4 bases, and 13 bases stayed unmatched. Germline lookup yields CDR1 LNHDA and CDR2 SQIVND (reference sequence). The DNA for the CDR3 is TGTGCCGCAGCTCCTCTAGCGGTTAGCACCGGGGAGCTGTTTTTT. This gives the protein CAAAPLAVSTGELFF.

CDR3 loop: CASSLPATGELFF. The DNA of the CDR3 is TGTGCCAGCAGCTTGCCCGCGACCGGGGAGCTGTTTTTT. V and J are TRBV11-2 and TRBJ2-2; unclear D gene. The V gene's germline CDR1 is SGHAT and CDR2 FQNNGV. This CDR3 has 13 residues. V was pared by 3 bases and J by 5 bases, with 7 bases between.

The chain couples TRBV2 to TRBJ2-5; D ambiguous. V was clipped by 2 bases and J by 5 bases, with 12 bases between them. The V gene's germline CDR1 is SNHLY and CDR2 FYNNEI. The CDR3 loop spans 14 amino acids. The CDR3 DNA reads TGTGCCAGCAGTGAATGGGGAACCATGGAGACCCAGTACTTC. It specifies CASSEWGTMETQYF.

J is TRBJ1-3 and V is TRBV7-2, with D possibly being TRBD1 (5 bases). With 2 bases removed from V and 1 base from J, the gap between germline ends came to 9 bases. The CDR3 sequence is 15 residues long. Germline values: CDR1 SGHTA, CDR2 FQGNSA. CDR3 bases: TGTGCCAGCAGCTTAAGTCCAGGGTCTGGAAACACCATATATTTT. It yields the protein CASSLSPGSGNTIYF.

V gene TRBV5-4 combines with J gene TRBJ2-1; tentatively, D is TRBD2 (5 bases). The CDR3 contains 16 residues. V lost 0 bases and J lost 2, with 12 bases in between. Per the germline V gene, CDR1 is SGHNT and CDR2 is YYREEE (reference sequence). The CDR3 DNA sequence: TGTGCCAGCAGCTTGGCCGGCAGCGGCCCCTACAATGAGCAGTTCTTC. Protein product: CASSLAGSGPYNEQFF.

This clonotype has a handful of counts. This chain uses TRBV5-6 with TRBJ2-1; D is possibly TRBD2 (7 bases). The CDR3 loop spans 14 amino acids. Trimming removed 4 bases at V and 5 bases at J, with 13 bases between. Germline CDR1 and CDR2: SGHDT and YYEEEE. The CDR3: CASSGAGANNEQFF. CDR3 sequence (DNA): TGTGCCAGCAGCGGCGCGGGGGCCAACAATGAGCAGTTCTTC.

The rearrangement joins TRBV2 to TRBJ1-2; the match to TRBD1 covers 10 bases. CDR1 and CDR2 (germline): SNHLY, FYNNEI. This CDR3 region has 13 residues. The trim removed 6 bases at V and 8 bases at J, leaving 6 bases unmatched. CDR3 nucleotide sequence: TGTGCCAGCAGGAGACAGGGGGCTGACGGCTACACCTTC. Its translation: CASRRQGADGYTF.

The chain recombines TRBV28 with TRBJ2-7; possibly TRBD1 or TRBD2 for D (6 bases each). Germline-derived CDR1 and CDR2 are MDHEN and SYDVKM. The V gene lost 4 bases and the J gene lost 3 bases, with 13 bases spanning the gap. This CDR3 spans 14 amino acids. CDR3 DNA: TGTGCCAGCAGTTGGGGGGCGCAAATCTACGAGCAGTACTTC. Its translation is CASSWGAQIYEQYF. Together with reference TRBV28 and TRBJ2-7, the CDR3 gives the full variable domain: DVKVTQSSRYLVKRTGEKVFLECVQDMDHENMFWYRQDPGLGLRLIYFSYDVKMKEKGDIPEGYSVSREKKERFSLILESASTNQTSMYLCASSWGAQIYEQYFGPGTRLTVT.

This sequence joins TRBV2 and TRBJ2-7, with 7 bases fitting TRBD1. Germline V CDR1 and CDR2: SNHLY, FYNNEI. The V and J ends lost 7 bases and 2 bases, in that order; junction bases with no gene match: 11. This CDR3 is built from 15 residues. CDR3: CASTHSRGGAYEQYF. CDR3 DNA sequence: TGTGCCAGCACCCATAGTAGAGGGGGCGCCTACGAGCAGTACTTC. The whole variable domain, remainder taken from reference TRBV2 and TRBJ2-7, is EPEVTQTPSHQVTQMGQEVILRCVPISNHLYFYWYRQILGQKVEFLVSFYNNEISEKSEIFDDQFSVERPDGSNFTLKIRSTKLEDSAMYFCASTHSRGGAYEQYFGPGTRLTVT.

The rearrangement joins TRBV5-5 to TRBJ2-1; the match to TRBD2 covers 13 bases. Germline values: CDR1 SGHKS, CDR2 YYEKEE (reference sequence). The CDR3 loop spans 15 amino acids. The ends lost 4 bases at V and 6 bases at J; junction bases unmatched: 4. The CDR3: CASSITSGRANEQFF. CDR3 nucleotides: TGTGCCAGCAGCATTACTAGCGGGAGGGCCAATGAGCAGTTCTTC.

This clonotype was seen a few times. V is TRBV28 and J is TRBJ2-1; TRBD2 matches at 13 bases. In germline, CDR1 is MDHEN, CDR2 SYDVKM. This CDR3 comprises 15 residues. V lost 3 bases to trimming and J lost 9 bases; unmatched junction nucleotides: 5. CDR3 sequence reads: CASSLRTSGSGEQFF. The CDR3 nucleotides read TGTGCCAGCAGTTTGCGGACTAGCGGGAGCGGTGAGCAGTTCTTC.

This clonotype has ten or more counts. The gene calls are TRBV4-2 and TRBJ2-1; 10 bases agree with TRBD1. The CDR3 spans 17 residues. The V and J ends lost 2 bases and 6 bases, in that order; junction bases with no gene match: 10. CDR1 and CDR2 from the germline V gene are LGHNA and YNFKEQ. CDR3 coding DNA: TGTGCCAGCAGCCAACAATCAGGACAGGGGGGGATCAATGAGCAGTTCTTC. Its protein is CASSQQSGQGGINEQFF.

This chain's CDR3 is CASSYSVSGEMETQYF. For the CDR3, the DNA is TGTGCCAGCAGTTACTCGGTCTCCGGCGAAATGGAGACCCAGTACTTC. This chain connects TRBV6-5 to TRBJ2-5; D ambiguous. This CDR3 has 16 residues. V shed 0 bases and J shed 5 bases, with 16 bases lying between them. Germline V lookup: CDR1 MNHEY, CDR2 SVGAGI.

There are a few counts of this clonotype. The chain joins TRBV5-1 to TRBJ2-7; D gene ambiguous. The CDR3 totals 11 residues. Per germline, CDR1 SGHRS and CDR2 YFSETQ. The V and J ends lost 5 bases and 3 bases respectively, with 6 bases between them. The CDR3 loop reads CASRWGYEQYF. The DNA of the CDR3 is TGCGCCAGCAGATGGGGCTACGAGCAGTACTTC.

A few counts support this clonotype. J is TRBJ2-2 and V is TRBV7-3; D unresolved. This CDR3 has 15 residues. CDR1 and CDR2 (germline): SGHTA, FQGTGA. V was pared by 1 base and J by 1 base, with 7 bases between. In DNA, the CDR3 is TGTGCCAGCAGCTTAAGGGCAGGGAACACCGGGGAGCTGTTTTTT. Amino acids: CASSLRAGNTGELFF. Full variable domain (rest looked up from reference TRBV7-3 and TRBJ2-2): GAGVSQTPSNKVTEKGKYVELRCDPISGHTALYWYRQSLGQGPEFLIYFQGTGAADDSGLPNDRFFAVRPEGSVSTLKIQRTERGDSAVYLCASSLRAGNTGELFFGEGSRLTVL.

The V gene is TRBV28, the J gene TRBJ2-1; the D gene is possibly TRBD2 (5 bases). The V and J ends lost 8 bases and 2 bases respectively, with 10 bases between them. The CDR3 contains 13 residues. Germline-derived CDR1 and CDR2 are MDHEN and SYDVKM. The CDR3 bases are TGTGCCAGCGTCGGGGTGGCCTACAATGAGCAGTTCTTC. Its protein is CASVGVAYNEQFF.

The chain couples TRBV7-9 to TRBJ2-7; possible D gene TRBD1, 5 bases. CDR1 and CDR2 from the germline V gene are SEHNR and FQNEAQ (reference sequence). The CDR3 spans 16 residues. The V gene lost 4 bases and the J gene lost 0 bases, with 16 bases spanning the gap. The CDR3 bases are TGTGCCAGCAGCTCTCCGACAGAACGCCCCTCCTACGAGCAGTACTTC. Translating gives CASSSPTERPSYEQYF.

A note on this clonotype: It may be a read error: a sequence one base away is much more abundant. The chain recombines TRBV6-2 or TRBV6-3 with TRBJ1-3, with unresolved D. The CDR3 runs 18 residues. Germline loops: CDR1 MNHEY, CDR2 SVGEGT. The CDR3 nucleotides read TGTGCCGGCAGTTACTCCCCTTCTCTTCATGTCTCTGGAAACACCATATATTTT. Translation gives CAGSYSPSLHVSGNTIYF.